The TCR beta chain under discussion was sequenced for a study of blood T cell repertoires in COVID-19. Source study methods: Reference gene primer amplification gave nucleated cell count estimates. The data were produced by immunoSEQ multiplex PCR, yet TCRdb's version contains in-frame clones alone and is incomplete. That table furnishes V, J and clone size, whereas the DNA furnished D and trimming. The sample lists some 120,000 clones, 70% to 90% occurring once. The material sequenced was peripheral blood. The origin of this receptor is a man aged 25 to 40 with acute or convalescent COVID-19.

The CDR3 coding sequence is TGTGCCAGTAGTATCGGACAGAAGGAGACCCAGTACTTC. It is translated as CASSIGQKETQYF. The chain carries TRBV19 and TRBJ2-5; possibly TRBD1 for D (6 bases). The CDR3 loop spans 13 amino acids. The V and J ends lost 3 bases and 5 bases respectively, with 10 bases between them. CDR1 is LNHDA and CDR2 is SQIVND in the germline V gene (reference sequence).